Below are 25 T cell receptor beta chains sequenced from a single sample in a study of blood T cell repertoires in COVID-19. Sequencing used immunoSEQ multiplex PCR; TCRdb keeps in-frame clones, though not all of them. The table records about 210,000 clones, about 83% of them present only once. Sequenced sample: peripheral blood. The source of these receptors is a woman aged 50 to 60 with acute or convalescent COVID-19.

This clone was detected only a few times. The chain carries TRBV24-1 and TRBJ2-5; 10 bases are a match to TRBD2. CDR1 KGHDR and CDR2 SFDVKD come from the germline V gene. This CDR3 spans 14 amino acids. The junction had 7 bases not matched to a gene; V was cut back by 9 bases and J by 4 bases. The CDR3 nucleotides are TGTGCCACCGCCTTAGCGGGAGGTGGAGAGACCCAGTACTTC. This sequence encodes CATALAGGGETQYF.

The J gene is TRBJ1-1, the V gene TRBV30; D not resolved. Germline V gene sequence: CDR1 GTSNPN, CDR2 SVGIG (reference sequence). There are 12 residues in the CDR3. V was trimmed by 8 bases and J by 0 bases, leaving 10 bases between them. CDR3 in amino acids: CARGRMNTEAFF. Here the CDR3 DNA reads TGTGCCCGGGGTCGTATGAACACTGAAGCTTTCTTT.

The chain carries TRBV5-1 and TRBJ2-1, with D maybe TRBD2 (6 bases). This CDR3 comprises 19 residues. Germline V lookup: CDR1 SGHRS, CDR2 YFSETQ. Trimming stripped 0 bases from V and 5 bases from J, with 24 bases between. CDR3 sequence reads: CASSLGGLDDLWRDNEQFF. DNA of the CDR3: TGCGCCAGCAGCTTGGGGGGACTCGATGACCTATGGCGGGACAATGAGCAGTTCTTC.

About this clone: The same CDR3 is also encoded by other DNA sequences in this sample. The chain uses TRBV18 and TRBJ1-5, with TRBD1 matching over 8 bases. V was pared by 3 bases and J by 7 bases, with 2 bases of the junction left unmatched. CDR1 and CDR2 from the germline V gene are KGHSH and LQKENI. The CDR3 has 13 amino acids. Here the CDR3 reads CASSPDRDQPQHF. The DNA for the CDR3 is TGTGCCAGCTCACCGGACAGGGACCAGCCCCAGCATTTT.

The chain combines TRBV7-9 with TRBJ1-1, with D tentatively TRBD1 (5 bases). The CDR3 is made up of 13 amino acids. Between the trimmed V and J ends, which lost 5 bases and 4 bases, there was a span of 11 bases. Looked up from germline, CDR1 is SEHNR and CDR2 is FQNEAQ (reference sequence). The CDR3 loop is CASSIRQGTEAFF. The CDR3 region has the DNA TGTGCCAGCAGCATCCGGCAGGGCACTGAAGCTTTCTTT. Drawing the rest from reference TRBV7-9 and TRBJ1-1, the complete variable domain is DTGVSQNPRHKITKRGQNVTFRCDPISEHNRLYWYRQTLGQGPEFLTYFQNEAQLEKSRLLSDRFSAERPKGSFSTLEIQRTEQGDSAMYLCASSIRQGTEAFFGQGTRLTVV.

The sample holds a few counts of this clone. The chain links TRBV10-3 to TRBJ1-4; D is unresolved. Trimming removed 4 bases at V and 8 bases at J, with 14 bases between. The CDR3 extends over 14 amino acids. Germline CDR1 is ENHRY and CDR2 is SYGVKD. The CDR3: CAISAGEVDEKLFF. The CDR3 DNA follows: TGTGCCATCAGTGCCGGGGAGGTGGACGAAAAACTGTTTTTT.

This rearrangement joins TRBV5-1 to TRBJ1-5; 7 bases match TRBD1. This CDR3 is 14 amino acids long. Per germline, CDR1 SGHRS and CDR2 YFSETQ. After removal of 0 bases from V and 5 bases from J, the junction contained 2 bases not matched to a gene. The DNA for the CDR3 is TGCGCCAGCAGCTTGGAGGGGGCGGATCAGCCCCAGCATTTT. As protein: CASSLEGADQPQHF.

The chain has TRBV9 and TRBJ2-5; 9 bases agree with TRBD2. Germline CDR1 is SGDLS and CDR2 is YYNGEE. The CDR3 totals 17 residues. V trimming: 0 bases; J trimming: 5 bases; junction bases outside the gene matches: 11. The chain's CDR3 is CASSVGGSGSRWETQYF. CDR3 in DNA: TGTGCCAGCAGCGTAGGGGGTAGCGGGAGTAGGTGGGAGACCCAGTACTTC.

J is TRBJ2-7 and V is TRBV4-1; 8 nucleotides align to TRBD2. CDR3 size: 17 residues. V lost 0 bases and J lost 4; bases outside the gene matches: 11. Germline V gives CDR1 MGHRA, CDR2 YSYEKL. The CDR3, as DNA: TGCGCCAGCAGCCAAGAGGGCGCGGGACTAGGGTCATACGAGCAGTACTTC. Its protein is CASSQEGAGLGSYEQYF.

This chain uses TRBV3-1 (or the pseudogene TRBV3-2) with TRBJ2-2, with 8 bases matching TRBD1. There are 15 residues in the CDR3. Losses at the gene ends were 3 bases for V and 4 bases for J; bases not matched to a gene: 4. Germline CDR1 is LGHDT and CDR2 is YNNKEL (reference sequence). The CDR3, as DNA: TGTGCCAGCAGCCACCTCGGACAGGGCACCGGGGAGCTGTTTTTT. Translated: CASSHLGQGTGELFF.

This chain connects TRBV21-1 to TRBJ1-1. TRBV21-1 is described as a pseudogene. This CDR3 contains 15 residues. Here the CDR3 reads CASSKGEVSHPEAFF. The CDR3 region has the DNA TGTGCCAGCAGCAAAGGGGAGGTTTCCCACCCTGAAGCTTTCTTT.

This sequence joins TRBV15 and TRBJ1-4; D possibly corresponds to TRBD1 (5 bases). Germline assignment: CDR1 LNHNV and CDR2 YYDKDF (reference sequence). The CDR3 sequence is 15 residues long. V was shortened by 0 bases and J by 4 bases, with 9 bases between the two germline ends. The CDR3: CATSRDAGLNEKLFF. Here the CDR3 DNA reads TGTGCCACCAGCAGAGACGCAGGGCTTAATGAAAAACTGTTTTTT.

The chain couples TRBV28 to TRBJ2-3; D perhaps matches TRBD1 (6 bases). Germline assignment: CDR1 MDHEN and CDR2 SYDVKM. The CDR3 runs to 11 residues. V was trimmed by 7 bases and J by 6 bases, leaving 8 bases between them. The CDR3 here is CASNRADTQYF. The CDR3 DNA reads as TGTGCCAGCAACAGGGCCGATACGCAGTATTTT.

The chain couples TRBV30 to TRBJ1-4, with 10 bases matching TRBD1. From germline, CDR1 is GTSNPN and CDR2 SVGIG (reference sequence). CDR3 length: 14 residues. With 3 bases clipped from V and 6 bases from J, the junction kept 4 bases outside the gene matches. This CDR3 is CAWSKGTGDEKLFF. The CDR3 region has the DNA TGTGCCTGGAGCAAGGGGACAGGGGATGAAAAACTGTTTTTT.

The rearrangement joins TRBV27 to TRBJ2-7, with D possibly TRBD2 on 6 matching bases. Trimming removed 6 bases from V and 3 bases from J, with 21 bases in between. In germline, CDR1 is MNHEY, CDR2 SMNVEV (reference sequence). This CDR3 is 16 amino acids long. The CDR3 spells CASSRTISTSSYEQYF. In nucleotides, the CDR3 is TGTGCCAGCAGCAGAACTATTTCTACTAGCAGCTACGAGCAGTACTTC.

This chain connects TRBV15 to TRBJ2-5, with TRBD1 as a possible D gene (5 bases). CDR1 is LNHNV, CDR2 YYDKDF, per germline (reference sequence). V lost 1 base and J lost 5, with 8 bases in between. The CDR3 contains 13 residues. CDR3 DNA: TGTGCCACCAGCAGAGGACAGATGGAGACCCAGTACTTC. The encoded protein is CATSRGQMETQYF.

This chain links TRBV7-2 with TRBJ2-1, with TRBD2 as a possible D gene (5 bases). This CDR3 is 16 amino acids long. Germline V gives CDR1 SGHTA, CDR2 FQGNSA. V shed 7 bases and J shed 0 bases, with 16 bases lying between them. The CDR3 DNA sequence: TGTGCCAGCAACGCCCCCCGGGAAAGCTCCTACAATGAGCAGTTCTTC. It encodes CASNAPRESSYNEQFF.

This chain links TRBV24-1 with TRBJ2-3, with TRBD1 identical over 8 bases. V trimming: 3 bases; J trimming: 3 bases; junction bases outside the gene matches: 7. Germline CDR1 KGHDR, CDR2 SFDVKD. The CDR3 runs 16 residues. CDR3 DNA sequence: TGTGCCACCAGTGATCCGGGACAGGCATTTACAGATACGCAGTATTTT. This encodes CATSDPGQAFTDTQYF.

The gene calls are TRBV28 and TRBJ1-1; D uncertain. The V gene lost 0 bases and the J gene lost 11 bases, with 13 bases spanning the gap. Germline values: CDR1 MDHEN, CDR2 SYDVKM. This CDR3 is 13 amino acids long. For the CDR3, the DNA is TGTGCCAGCAGTTTATGGACGGAGGAGGAGGCTTTCTTT. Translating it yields CASSLWTEEEAFF. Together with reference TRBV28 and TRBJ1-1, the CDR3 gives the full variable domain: DVKVTQSSRYLVKRTGEKVFLECVQDMDHENMFWYRQDPGLGLRLIYFSYDVKMKEKGDIPEGYSVSREKKERFSLILESASTNQTSMYLCASSLWTEEEAFFGQGTRLTVV.

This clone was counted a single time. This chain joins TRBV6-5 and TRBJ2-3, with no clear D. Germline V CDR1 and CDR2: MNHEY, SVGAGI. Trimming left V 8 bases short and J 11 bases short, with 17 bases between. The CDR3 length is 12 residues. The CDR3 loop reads CASGQARMRQYF. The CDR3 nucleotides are TGTGCCAGCGGGCAGGCCCGGATGAGGCAGTATTTT.

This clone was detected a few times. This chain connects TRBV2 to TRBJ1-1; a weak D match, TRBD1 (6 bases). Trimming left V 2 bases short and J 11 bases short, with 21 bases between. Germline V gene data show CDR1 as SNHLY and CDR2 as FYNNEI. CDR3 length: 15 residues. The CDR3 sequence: CASSENPYRVPGAFF. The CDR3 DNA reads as TGTGCCAGCAGTGAAAACCCTTACAGGGTTCCTGGGGCTTTCTTT.

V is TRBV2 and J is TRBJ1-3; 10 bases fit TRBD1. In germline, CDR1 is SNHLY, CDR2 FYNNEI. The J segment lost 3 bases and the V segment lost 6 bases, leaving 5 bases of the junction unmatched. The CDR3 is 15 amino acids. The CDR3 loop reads CASSTGTGVGNTIYF. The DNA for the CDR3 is TGTGCCAGCAGCACCGGGACAGGGGTTGGAAACACCATATATTTT.

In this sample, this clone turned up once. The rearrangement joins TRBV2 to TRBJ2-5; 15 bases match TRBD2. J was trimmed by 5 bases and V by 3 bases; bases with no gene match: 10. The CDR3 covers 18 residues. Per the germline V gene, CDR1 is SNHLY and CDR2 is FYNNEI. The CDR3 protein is CASSDSGTSGRFIETQYF. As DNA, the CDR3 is TGTGCCAGCAGTGATTCCGGGACTAGCGGGAGGTTCATTGAGACCCAGTACTTC.

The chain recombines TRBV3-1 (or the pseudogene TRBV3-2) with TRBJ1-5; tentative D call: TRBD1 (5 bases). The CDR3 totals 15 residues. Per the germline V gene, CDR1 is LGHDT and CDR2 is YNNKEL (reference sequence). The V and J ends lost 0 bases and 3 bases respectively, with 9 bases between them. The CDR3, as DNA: TGTGCCAGCAGCCAAGATCCAGGGTACAATCAGCCCCAGCATTTT. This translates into CASSQDPGYNQPQHF.

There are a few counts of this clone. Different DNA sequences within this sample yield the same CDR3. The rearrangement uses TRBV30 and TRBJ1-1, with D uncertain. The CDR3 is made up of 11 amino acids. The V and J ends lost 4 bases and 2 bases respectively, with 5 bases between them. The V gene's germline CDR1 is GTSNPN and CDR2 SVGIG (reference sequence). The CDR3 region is CAWTVNTEAFF. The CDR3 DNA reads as TGTGCCTGGACCGTCAACACTGAAGCTTTCTTT.